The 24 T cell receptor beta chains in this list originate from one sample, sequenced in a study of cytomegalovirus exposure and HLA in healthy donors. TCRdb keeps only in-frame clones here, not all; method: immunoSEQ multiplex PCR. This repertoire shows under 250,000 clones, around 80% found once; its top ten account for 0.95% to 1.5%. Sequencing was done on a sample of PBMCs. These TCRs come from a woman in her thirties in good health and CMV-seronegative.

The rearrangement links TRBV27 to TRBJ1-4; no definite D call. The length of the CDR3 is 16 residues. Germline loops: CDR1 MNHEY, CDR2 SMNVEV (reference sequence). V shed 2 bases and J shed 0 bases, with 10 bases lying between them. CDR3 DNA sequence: TGTGCCAGCAGTTTAGGGCTCGGAACAACTAATGAAAAACTGTTTTTT. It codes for CASSLGLGTTNEKLFF.

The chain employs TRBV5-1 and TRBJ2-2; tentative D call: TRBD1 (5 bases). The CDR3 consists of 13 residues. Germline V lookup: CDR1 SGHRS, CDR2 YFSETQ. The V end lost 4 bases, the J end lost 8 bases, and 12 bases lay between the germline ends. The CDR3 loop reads CASSRGHTGELFF. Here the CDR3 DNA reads TGCGCCAGCAGCCGCGGACATACAGGGGAGCTGTTTTTT.

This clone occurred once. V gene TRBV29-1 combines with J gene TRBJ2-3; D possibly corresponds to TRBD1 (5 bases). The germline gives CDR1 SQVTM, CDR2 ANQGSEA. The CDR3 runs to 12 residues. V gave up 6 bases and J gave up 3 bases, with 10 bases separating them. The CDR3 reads CSVARDTDTQYF. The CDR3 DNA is TGCAGCGTGGCCAGGGATACAGATACGCAGTATTTT.

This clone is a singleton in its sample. This CDR3 reads CASRGQGNLYGYTF. In nucleotides, the CDR3 is TGTGCCAGCAGAGGACAGGGAAATTTGTATGGCTACACCTTC. The chain links TRBV7-2 to TRBJ1-2, with 8 bases identical to TRBD1. The junction had 8 bases not matched to a gene; V was cut back by 6 bases and J by 5 bases. Germline V gene data show CDR1 as SGHTA and CDR2 as FQGNSA. CDR3 length equals 14 residues.

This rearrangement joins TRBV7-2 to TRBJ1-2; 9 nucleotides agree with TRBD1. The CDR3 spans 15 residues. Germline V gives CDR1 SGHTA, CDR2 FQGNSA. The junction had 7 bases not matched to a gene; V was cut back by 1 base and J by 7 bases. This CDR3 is CASSLEGTGIGGYTF. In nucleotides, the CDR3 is TGTGCCAGCAGCTTAGAAGGGACAGGGATTGGTGGCTACACCTTC.

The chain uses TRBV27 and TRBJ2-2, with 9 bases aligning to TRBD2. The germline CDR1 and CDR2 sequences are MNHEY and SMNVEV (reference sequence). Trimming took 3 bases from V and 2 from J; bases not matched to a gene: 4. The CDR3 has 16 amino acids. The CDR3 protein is CASSFALAGNTGELFF. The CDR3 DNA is TGTGCCAGCAGTTTTGCGCTAGCGGGAAACACCGGGGAGCTGTTTTTT.

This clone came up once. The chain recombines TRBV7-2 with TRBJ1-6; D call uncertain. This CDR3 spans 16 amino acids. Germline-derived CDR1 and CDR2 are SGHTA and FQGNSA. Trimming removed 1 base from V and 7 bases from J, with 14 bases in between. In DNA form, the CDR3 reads TGTGCCAGCAGCTTAGTGGCATCTTTTACCAATTCACCCCTCCACTTT. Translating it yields CASSLVASFTNSPLHF. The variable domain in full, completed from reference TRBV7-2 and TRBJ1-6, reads GAGVSQSPSNKVTEKGKDVELRCDPISGHTALYWYRQSLGQGLEFLIYFQGNSAPDKSGLPSDRFSAERTGGSVSTLTIQRTQQEDSAVYLCASSLVASFTNSPLHFGNGTRLTVT.

This chain's CDR3 is CASSERGSSEQYF. The CDR3 DNA reads as TGTGCCAGCAGTGAACGGGGGAGTTCCGAGCAGTACTTC. The chain is built from TRBV2 and TRBJ2-7; D may be TRBD2 (6 bases). Germline-derived CDR1 and CDR2 are SNHLY and FYNNEI. This CDR3 is built from 13 residues. V was cut by 2 bases and J by 6 bases, with 11 bases left in between.

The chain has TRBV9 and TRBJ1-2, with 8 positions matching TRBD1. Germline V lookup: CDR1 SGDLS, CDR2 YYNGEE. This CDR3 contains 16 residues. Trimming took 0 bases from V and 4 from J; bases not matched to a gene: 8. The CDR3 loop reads CASSVGQGIMSYGYTF. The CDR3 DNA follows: TGTGCCAGCAGCGTAGGACAGGGGATTATGTCCTATGGCTACACCTTC. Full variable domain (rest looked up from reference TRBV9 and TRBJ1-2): DSGVTQTPKHLITATGQRVTLRCSPRSGDLSVYWYQQSLDQGLQFLIQYYNGEERAKGNILERFSAQQFPDLHSELNLSSLELGDSALYFCASSVGQGIMSYGYTFGSGTRLTVV.

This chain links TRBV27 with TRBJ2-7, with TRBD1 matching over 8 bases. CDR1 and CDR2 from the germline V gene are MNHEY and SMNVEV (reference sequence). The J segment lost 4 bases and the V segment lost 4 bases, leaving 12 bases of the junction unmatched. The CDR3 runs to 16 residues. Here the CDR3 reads CASSSPIRDRSYEQYF. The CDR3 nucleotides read TGTGCCAGCAGTTCCCCGATCCGGGACAGGAGTTACGAGCAGTACTTC.

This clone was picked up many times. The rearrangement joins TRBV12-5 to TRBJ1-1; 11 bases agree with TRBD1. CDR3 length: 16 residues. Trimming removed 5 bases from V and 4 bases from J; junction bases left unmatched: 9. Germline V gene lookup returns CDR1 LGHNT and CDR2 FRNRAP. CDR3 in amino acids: CASGLWTGGRGTEAFF. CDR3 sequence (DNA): TGTGCTAGTGGTCTCTGGACAGGGGGCCGCGGCACTGAAGCTTTCTTT.

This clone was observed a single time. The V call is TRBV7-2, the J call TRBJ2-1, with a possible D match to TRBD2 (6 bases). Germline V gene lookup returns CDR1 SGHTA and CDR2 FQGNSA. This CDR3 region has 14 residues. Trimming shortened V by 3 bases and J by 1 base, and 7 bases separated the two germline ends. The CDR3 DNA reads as TGTGCCAGCAGCTTCGGGAGTTCCTACAATGAGCAGTTCTTC. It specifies CASSFGSSYNEQFF. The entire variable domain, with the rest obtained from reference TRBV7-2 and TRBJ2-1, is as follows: GAGVSQSPSNKVTEKGKDVELRCDPISGHTALYWYRQSLGQGLEFLIYFQGNSAPDKSGLPSDRFSAERTGGSVSTLTIQRTQQEDSAVYLCASSFGSSYNEQFFGPGTRLTVL.

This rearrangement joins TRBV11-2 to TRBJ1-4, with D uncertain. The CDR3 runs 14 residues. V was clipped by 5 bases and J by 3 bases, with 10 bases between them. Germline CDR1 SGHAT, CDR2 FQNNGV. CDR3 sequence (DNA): TGTGCCAGCAGCCTAACTCACCCTAATGAAAAACTGTTTTTT. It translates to CASSLTHPNEKLFF.

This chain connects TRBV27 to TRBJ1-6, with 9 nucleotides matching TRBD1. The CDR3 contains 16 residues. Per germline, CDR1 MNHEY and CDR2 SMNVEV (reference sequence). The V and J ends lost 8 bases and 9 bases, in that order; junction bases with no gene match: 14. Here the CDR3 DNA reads TGTGCCAGCCGTTCCCGAACAGGGGGCGCAGGTTCACCCCTCCACTTT. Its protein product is CASRSRTGGAGSPLHF.

The DNA for the CDR3 is TGTGCCAGCTTAAACTCCATCAATGGCTACACCTTC. Translating gives CASLNSINGYTF. This rearrangement joins TRBV28 to TRBJ1-2; no definite D call. V lost 8 bases and J 6 bases, leaving 13 bases between the germline ends. The CDR3 totals 12 residues. The germline gives CDR1 MDHEN, CDR2 SYDVKM.

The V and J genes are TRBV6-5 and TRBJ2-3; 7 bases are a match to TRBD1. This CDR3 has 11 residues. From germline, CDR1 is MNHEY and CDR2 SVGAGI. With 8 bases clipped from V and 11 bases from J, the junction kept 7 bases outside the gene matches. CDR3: CASRSGTEQYF. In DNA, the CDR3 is TGTGCCAGCCGGTCCGGGACAGAGCAGTATTTT.

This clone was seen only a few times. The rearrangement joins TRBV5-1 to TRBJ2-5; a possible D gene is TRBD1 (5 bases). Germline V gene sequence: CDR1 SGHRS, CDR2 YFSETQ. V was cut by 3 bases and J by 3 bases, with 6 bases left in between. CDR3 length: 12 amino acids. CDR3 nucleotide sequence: TGCGCCAGCAGCTGGGGCGAAGAGACCCAGTACTTC. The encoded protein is CASSWGEETQYF.

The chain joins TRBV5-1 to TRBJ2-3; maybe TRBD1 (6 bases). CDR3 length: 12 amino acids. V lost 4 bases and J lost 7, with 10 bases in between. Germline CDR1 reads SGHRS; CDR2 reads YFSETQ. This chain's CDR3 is CASSNGQNTQYF. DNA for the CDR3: TGCGCCAGCAGCAACGGACAGAATACGCAGTATTTT. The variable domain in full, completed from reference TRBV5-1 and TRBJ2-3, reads KAGVTQTPRYLIKTRGQQVTLSCSPISGHRSVSWYQQTPGQGLQFLFEYFSETQRNKGNFPGRFSGRQFSNSRSEMNVSTLELGDSALYLCASSNGQNTQYFGPGTRLTVL.

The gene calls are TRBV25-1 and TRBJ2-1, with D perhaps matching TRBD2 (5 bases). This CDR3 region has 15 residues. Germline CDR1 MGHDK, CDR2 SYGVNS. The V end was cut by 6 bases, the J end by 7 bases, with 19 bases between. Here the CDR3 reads CASSQRGIAENEQFF. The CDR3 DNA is TGTGCCAGCAGCCAAAGAGGGATAGCCGAAAATGAGCAGTTCTTC. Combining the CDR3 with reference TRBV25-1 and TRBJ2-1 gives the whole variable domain EADIYQTPRYLVIGTGKKITLECSQTMGHDKMYWYQQDPGMELHLIHYSYGVNSTEKGDLSSESTVSRIRTEHFPLTLESARPSHTSQYLCASSQRGIAENEQFFGPGTRLTVL.

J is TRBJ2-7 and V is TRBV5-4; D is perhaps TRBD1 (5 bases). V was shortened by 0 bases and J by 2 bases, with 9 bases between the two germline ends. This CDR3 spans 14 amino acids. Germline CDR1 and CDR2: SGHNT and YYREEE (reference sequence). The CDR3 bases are TGTGCCAGCAGCTTGGGGGGCACTGCCTACGAGCAGTACTTC. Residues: CASSLGGTAYEQYF.

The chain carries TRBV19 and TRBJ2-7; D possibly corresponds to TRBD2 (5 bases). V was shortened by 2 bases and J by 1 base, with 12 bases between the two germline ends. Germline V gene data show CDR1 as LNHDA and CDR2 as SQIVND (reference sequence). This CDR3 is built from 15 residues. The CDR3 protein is CASSITHPGSYEQYF. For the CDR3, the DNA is TGTGCCAGTAGTATAACCCATCCGGGATCCTACGAGCAGTACTTC.

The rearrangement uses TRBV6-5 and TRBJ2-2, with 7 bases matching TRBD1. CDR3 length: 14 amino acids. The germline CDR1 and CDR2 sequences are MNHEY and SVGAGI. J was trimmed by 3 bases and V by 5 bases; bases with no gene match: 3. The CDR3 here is CASSETGHTGELFF. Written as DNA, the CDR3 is TGTGCCAGCAGTGAGACAGGGCACACCGGGGAGCTGTTTTTT.

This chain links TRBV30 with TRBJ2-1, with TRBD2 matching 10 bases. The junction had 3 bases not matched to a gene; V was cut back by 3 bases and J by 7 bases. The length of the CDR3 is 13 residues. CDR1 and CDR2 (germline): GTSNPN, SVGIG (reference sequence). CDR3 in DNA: TGTGCCTGGAGCCTAGCGGGAGTGAATGAGCAGTTCTTC. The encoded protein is CAWSLAGVNEQFF.

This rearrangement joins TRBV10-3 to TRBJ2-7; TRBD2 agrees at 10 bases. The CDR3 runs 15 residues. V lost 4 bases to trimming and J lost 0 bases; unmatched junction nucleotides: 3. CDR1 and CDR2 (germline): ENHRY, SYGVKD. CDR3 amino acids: CAISARTSGSYEQYF. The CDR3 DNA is TGTGCCATCAGTGCAAGGACTAGCGGCTCCTACGAGCAGTACTTC.